This T cell receptor beta chain was profiled in a study of PD-1 blockade in classical Hodgkin lymphoma. Each patient relapsed following autologous stem cell transplantation, and prior brentuximab vedotin exposure differed. On this clone itself: The DNA is left out, because the CDR3 cannot be placed on it with certainty; the CDR3 is given as TCRdb lists it.

Measured with immunoSEQ multiplex PCR; TCRdb has only the in-frame clones, and not every one. The sample carries almost 100,000 clones, roughly 92% recorded once. The starting material was peripheral blood mononuclear cells (PBMCs), obtained at baseline. The receptor was derived from a human donor with classical Hodgkin lymphoma.

The CDR3 protein is CASSVGGGTGSFF. This chain uses TRBV9 with TRBJ1-1. The CDR3 numbers 13 amino acids, ends counted. Germline CDR1 SGDLS, CDR2 YYNGEE.